The 27 T cell receptor beta chains below all came from one sample that was sequenced in a study of chemoradiotherapy in HPV16-positive cancers. Sequenced by immunoSEQ multiplex PCR; TCRdb stores in-frame clones only, minus some. In the table there are some 70,000 clones, almost 90% of which are singletons. Sequenced here: blood, sampled from a patient who underwent chemoradiotherapy. The receptors stem from a human donor with HPV-associated anogenital cancer.

CDR3 region: CASSLTTSTNEKLFF. The CDR3 DNA reads as TGTGCCAGCAGTTTGACGACATCAACTAATGAAAAACTGTTTTTT. The V gene is TRBV28, the J gene TRBJ1-4; D not certain. Germline loops: CDR1 MDHEN, CDR2 SYDVKM. The CDR3 sequence is 15 residues long. Trimming stripped 3 bases from V and 0 bases from J, with 8 bases between.

V usage is TRBV10-2 and J usage is TRBJ2-1, with 8 bases identical to TRBD2. Germline trimming cut 6 bases from V and 10 bases from J; bases unmatched to any gene: 2. Looked up from germline, CDR1 is WSHSY and CDR2 is SAAADI. The CDR3 sequence is 11 residues long. The CDR3 DNA reads as TGCGCCAGCAGCCGGACTAGCGAGCAGTTCTTC. Translation: CASSRTSEQFF.

The V and J genes are TRBV9 and TRBJ2-1; D gene uncertain. The CDR3 has 14 amino acids. Germline CDR1 reads SGDLS; CDR2 reads YYNGEE. V was clipped by 0 bases and J by 4 bases, with 8 bases between them. The CDR3 reads CASSVVEVYNEQFF. DNA of the CDR3: TGTGCCAGCAGCGTAGTTGAGGTATACAATGAGCAGTTCTTC.

This clone appeared a few times. The J gene is TRBJ2-3, the V gene TRBV5-8; D is undetermined. The CDR3 length is 16 residues. The ends were cut back, 1 base at V and 0 bases at J, with 12 bases in the middle. Germline V gives CDR1 SGHTS, CDR2 YDEGEE. CDR3 DNA sequence: TGTGCCAGCAGCTTGAGCGCCCCGATAAGCACAGATACGCAGTATTTT. The encoded protein is CASSLSAPISTDTQYF.

The chain carries TRBV19 and TRBJ1-3; D not certain. CDR3 size: 14 residues. Trimming cost V 7 bases and J 1 base, with 11 bases left between them. CDR1 and CDR2 (germline): LNHDA, SQIVND (reference sequence). The CDR3 reads CASKLELSGNTIYF. The CDR3 DNA sequence: TGTGCCAGTAAATTGGAGCTTTCTGGAAACACCATATATTTT. The full variable domain, with the rest looked up from reference TRBV19 and TRBJ1-3, is DGGITQSPKYLFRKEGQNVTLSCEQNLNHDAMYWYRQDPGQGLRLIYYSQIVNDFQKGDIAEGYSVSREKKESFPLTVTSAQKNPTAFYLCASKLELSGNTIYFGEGSWLTVV.

The chain recombines TRBV4-1 with TRBJ1-2; D is undetermined. V was cut by 4 bases and J by 8 bases, with 23 bases left in between. This CDR3 comprises 16 residues. Germline V gene lookup returns CDR1 MGHRA and CDR2 YSYEKL. CDR3 sequence (DNA): TGCGCCAGCAGCCCGAGCCGGGGTCCGGAACTATACGGCTACACCTTC. Translation: CASSPSRGPELYGYTF.

This chain connects TRBV19 to TRBJ1-4; 7 bases agree with TRBD1. CDR1 is LNHDA, CDR2 SQIVND, per germline (reference sequence). V lost 7 bases to trimming and J lost 8 bases; unmatched junction nucleotides: 10. This CDR3 comprises 14 residues. CDR3 loop: CASKEGTVPEKLFF. In DNA, the CDR3 is TGTGCCAGTAAGGAAGGGACAGTACCAGAAAAACTGTTTTTT. Variable domain in full (rest from reference TRBV19 and TRBJ1-4): DGGITQSPKYLFRKEGQNVTLSCEQNLNHDAMYWYRQDPGQGLRLIYYSQIVNDFQKGDIAEGYSVSREKKESFPLTVTSAQKNPTAFYLCASKEGTVPEKLFFGSGTQLSVL.

The chain is built from TRBV5-1 and TRBJ2-3, with 9 nucleotides matching TRBD2. Looked up from germline, CDR1 is SGHRS and CDR2 is YFSETQ. The length of the CDR3 is 17 residues. Losses at the gene ends were 2 bases for V and 4 bases for J; bases not matched to a gene: 11. CDR3 DNA sequence: TGCGCCAGCAGCTTCGGGCGCGGGGGGGCCCTGGCAGATACGCAGTATTTT. Translated: CASSFGRGGALADTQYF.

The chain is built from TRBV2 and TRBJ2-3, with D perhaps TRBD1 or TRBD2 (5 bases each). The CDR3 runs to 12 residues. V shed 11 bases and J shed 4 bases, with 13 bases lying between them. Germline CDR1 and CDR2: SNHLY and FYNNEI. CDR3 coding DNA: TGTGCCGGCACGAGGGGTGCAGATACGCAGTATTTT. This gives the protein CAGTRGADTQYF.

This clone has just a few counts. The rearrangement uses TRBV4-1 and TRBJ2-2, with a weak D call TRBD2 (6 bases). With 1 base removed from V and 0 bases from J, the gap between germline ends came to 15 bases. Germline V gene lookup returns CDR1 MGHRA and CDR2 YSYEKL. The length of the CDR3 is 18 residues. CDR3 in DNA: TGCGCCAGCAGCCAAGTGCTCGTCGGGAGTGCGAACACCGGGGAGCTGTTTTTT. Its translation: CASSQVLVGSANTGELFF.

The rearrangement joins TRBV5-4 to TRBJ1-1; D remains ambiguous. CDR3 length: 15 residues. The germline V gene has CDR1 SGHNT and CDR2 YYREEE (reference sequence). With 3 bases removed from V and 4 bases from J, the gap between germline ends came to 16 bases. CDR3 sequence: CASSSDRAGATEAFF. In nucleotides, the CDR3 is TGTGCCAGCAGCTCGGACCGGGCAGGAGCCACTGAAGCTTTCTTT. The full variable domain, with the rest looked up from reference TRBV5-4 and TRBJ1-1, is ETGVTQSPTHLIKTRGQQVTLRCSSQSGHNTVSWYQQALGQGPQFIFQYYREEENGRGNFPPRFSGLQFPNYSSELNVNALELDDSALYLCASSSDRAGATEAFFGQGTRLTVV.

The rearrangement joins TRBV14 to TRBJ2-3, with D maybe TRBD2 (6 bases). The CDR3 runs 14 residues. Germline CDR1 is SGHDN and CDR2 is FVKESK. V lost 0 bases, J lost 3 bases, and 7 bases lay in between. The CDR3 reads CASSQDGGTDTQYF. Here the CDR3 DNA reads TGTGCCAGCAGCCAAGATGGGGGGACAGATACGCAGTATTTT. The full variable domain, with the rest looked up from reference TRBV14 and TRBJ2-3, is EAGVTQFPSHSVIEKGQTVTLRCDPISGHDNLYWYRRVMGKEIKFLLHFVKESKQDESGMPNNRFLAERTGGTYSTLKVQPAELEDSGVYFCASSQDGGTDTQYFGPGTRLTVL.

The chain joins TRBV9 to TRBJ1-3; 7 bases line up with TRBD1. Trimming removed 4 bases from V and 7 bases from J; junction bases left unmatched: 5. CDR3 length: 13 amino acids. Germline CDR1 is SGDLS and CDR2 is YYNGEE. The CDR3 region has the DNA TGTGCCAGCAGCATGGACAGGCTGAACACCATATATTTT. Amino acid sequence: CASSMDRLNTIYF. Full variable domain (rest looked up from reference TRBV9 and TRBJ1-3): DSGVTQTPKHLITATGQRVTLRCSPRSGDLSVYWYQQSLDQGLQFLIQYYNGEERAKGNILERFSAQQFPDLHSELNLSSLELGDSALYFCASSMDRLNTIYFGEGSWLTVV.

V and J are TRBV5-4 and TRBJ1-2; D perhaps matches TRBD1 (5 bases). The CDR3 sequence is 14 residues long. Germline loops: CDR1 SGHNT, CDR2 YYREEE (reference sequence). V lost 0 bases, J lost 3 bases, and 9 bases lay in between. The CDR3, as DNA: TGTGCCAGCAGCTTGGGACAGCGTTACTATGGCTACACCTTC. This gives the protein CASSLGQRYYGYTF.

The chain recombines TRBV7-6 with TRBJ1-5; the D is unclear. The V and J ends lost 5 bases and 1 base respectively, with 6 bases between them. Germline V lookup: CDR1 SGHVS, CDR2 FNYEAQ. The CDR3 extends over 13 amino acids. In DNA, the CDR3 is TGTGCCAGCAGCGGTCTAAGCAATCAGCCCCAGCATTTT. Protein: CASSGLSNQPQHF.

The V and J genes are TRBV5-4 and TRBJ2-6; D gene unclear. There are 16 residues in the CDR3. With 1 base removed from V and 0 bases from J, the gap between germline ends came to 8 bases. In germline, CDR1 is SGHNT, CDR2 YYREEE (reference sequence). CDR3 amino acids: CASSLSSVSGANVLTF. CDR3 DNA: TGTGCCAGCAGCTTGTCATCCGTCTCTGGGGCCAACGTCCTGACTTTC.

CDR3: CASSVEQGIQYF. CDR3 sequence (DNA): TGTGCCAGCAGCGTAGAACAGGGAATTCAGTACTTC. This rearrangement joins TRBV9 to TRBJ2-4; D is perhaps TRBD1 (6 bases). V lost 0 bases and J lost 10, with 8 bases in between. Per germline, CDR1 SGDLS and CDR2 YYNGEE. The CDR3 runs to 12 residues.

The chain has TRBV9 and TRBJ1-6; TRBD1 is a possible D gene (6 bases). The CDR3 consists of 17 residues. Germline V lookup: CDR1 SGDLS, CDR2 YYNGEE. With 3 bases removed from V and 4 bases from J, the gap between germline ends came to 17 bases. CDR3 sequence (DNA): TGTGCCAGCAGCGGGGGGCCAAGGGGAGGATATAATTCACCCCTCCACTTT. This sequence encodes CASSGGPRGGYNSPLHF.

V gene TRBV2 combines with J gene TRBJ1-3; tentative D call: TRBD1 (6 bases). The germline V gene encodes CDR1 SNHLY and CDR2 FYNNEI. This CDR3 has 13 amino acids. Deletions cut 7 bases from V and 4 bases from J, with 11 bases between. The CDR3 coding sequence is TGTGCCAGCAACAGGGTGACGGGAAACACCATATATTTT. It yields the protein CASNRVTGNTIYF.

The chain employs TRBV5-5 and TRBJ2-7; D is possibly TRBD2 (5 bases). The CDR3 contains 13 residues. In germline, CDR1 is SGHKS, CDR2 YYEKEE (reference sequence). V was clipped by 1 base and J by 4 bases, with 9 bases between them. CDR3 in DNA: TGTGCCAGCAGCTTGAACAGAGGGTACGAGCAGTACTTC. Translating gives CASSLNRGYEQYF.

The V and J genes are TRBV28 and TRBJ2-2; TRBD2 agrees at 8 bases. This CDR3 region has 15 residues. With 5 bases clipped from V and 5 bases from J, the junction kept 7 bases outside the gene matches. CDR1 and CDR2 from the germline V gene are MDHEN and SYDVKM. DNA of the CDR3: TGTGCCAGCAGTGTCGGACTAGCCGTTACCGGGGAGCTGTTTTTT. This translates into CASSVGLAVTGELFF.

The CDR3 DNA reads TGTGCCAGCAGTTACTCTCTGGGGGCAGAACCCGGGGAGCTGTTTTTT. This encodes CASSYSLGAEPGELFF. The chain recombines TRBV6-6 with TRBJ2-2; tentatively, D is TRBD1 (6 bases). From germline, CDR1 is MNHNY and CDR2 SVGAGI (reference sequence). Trimming took off 0 bases at V and 6 bases at J, with 14 bases between the two ends. The CDR3 extends over 16 amino acids.

This chain connects TRBV4-1 to TRBJ1-2; 9 bases map to TRBD1. The CDR3 consists of 15 residues. The V gene's germline CDR1 is MGHRA and CDR2 YSYEKL. Germline trimming cut 0 bases from V and 4 bases from J; bases unmatched to any gene: 3. The CDR3 coding sequence is TGCGCCAGCAGCCAAGAAACAGGGGGCCTCTATGGCTACACCTTC. It is translated as CASSQETGGLYGYTF.

A word on this clone: This sample also contains other DNA sequences that code for the same CDR3. This chain links TRBV5-4 with TRBJ2-7; maybe TRBD2 (6 bases). The CDR3 is 15 residues long. Germline V lookup: CDR1 SGHNT, CDR2 YYREEE (reference sequence). V lost 0 bases, J lost 7 bases, and 17 bases lay in between. The CDR3 sequence is CASSLGGGVIGEQYF. CDR3 DNA sequence: TGTGCCAGCAGCTTGGGTGGAGGGGTGATCGGGGAGCAGTACTTC.

This sequence joins TRBV2 and TRBJ1-1; D gene ambiguous. The germline CDR1 and CDR2 sequences are SNHLY and FYNNEI. V was trimmed by 2 bases and J by 1 base, leaving 8 bases between them. The CDR3 runs to 14 residues. The CDR3 DNA is TGTGCCAGCAGTGAAAATGCGAGGAACACTGAAGCTTTCTTT. This sequence encodes CASSENARNTEAFF.

The rearrangement links TRBV5-1 to TRBJ2-1; 9 bases match TRBD1. CDR3 length: 15 residues. Germline V gives CDR1 SGHRS, CDR2 YFSETQ. V trimming: 4 bases; J trimming: 4 bases; junction bases outside the gene matches: 6. The CDR3 loop reads CASSVTGGAYNEQFF. The CDR3 bases are TGCGCCAGCAGCGTCACAGGGGGCGCTTACAATGAGCAGTTCTTC.

This chain links TRBV25-1 with TRBJ2-2, with D perhaps matching TRBD2 (5 bases). CDR1 and CDR2 from the germline V gene are MGHDK and SYGVNS. The V and J ends lost 7 bases and 4 bases respectively, with 13 bases between them. CDR3 length: 14 amino acids. The CDR3 reads CASIPRGSTGELFF. The CDR3 DNA is TGTGCCAGCATCCCCCGAGGGTCCACCGGGGAGCTGTTTTTT.